One and the same sample provided the 32 T cell receptor beta chains below, sequenced in a study of shared clonotypes between healthy human individuals. Naive CD8 populations comprised CD45RO-negative cells positively selected for CCR7, excluding terminally differentiated effector memory CD45RA+ cells. This table comes from immunoSEQ multiplex PCR, and its TCRdb copy is limited to in-frame clones, with some not included. The sample holds around 1.9 million clones; approximately 92% are singletons and the top ten take around 1.7%. The sample consisted of naive CD8+ T cells from PBMCs. Receptors were obtained from a man younger than 35 in good health. Some clones in this sample may be carry-over from other donors' samples.

CDR3 protein: CASSPPAGAKNIQYF. The CDR3, as DNA: TGTGCCAGCAGCCCCCCGGCGGGTGCCAAAAACATTCAGTACTTC. V usage is TRBV9 and J usage is TRBJ2-4, with D perhaps matching TRBD2 (5 bases). Per the germline V gene, CDR1 is SGDLS and CDR2 is YYNGEE. The CDR3 runs 15 residues. Trimming left V 4 bases short and J 1 base short, with 12 bases between.

This sequence joins TRBV5-1 and TRBJ1-2; D is unresolved. V was shortened by 4 bases and J by 0 bases, with 16 bases between the two germline ends. CDR1 and CDR2 from the germline V gene are SGHRS and YFSETQ. The CDR3 runs 16 residues. CDR3 region: CASSQKPESSNYGYTF. As DNA, the CDR3 is TGCGCCAGCAGCCAGAAACCAGAATCGTCTAACTATGGCTACACCTTC.

A remark on this clone: The sample contains more than one DNA sequence encoding this CDR3. The chain employs TRBV28 and TRBJ2-7; D may be TRBD1 (6 bases). Germline V gene sequence: CDR1 MDHEN, CDR2 SYDVKM. Trimming pared 2 bases from V and 1 base from J, leaving 9 bases between. The CDR3 is 14 amino acids. This CDR3 reads CASSLLQGSYEQYF. The DNA for the CDR3 is TGTGCCAGCAGTTTACTACAGGGATCCTACGAGCAGTACTTC.

This sequence joins TRBV5-4 and TRBJ2-6, with 11 bases lining up with TRBD1. V gave up 4 bases and J gave up 2 bases; unmatched junction bases: 8. The CDR3 has 18 amino acids. Germline V gene lookup returns CDR1 SGHNT and CDR2 YYREEE (reference sequence). The CDR3 sequence: CASSPEGQGDPGANVLTF. The CDR3 nucleotides read TGTGCCAGCAGCCCGGAGGGACAGGGGGACCCTGGGGCCAACGTCCTGACTTTC. Full variable domain (rest looked up from reference TRBV5-4 and TRBJ2-6): ETGVTQSPTHLIKTRGQQVTLRCSSQSGHNTVSWYQQALGQGPQFIFQYYREEENGRGNFPPRFSGLQFPNYSSELNVNALELDDSALYLCASSPEGQGDPGANVLTFGAGSRLTVL.

The chain carries TRBV5-6 and TRBJ2-3, with TRBD2 matching over 7 bases. Germline V gene sequence: CDR1 SGHDT, CDR2 YYEEEE. CDR3 size: 15 residues. V was pared by 4 bases and J by 4 bases, with 9 bases of the junction left unmatched. CDR3 in DNA: TGTGCCAGCAGCAATAGTAGTGGGAGGGCAGATACGCAGTATTTT. This sequence encodes CASSNSSGRADTQYF.

The V gene is TRBV4-3, the J gene TRBJ1-2, with no clear D. V lost 1 base and J lost 9, with 15 bases in between. This CDR3 contains 14 residues. From germline, CDR1 is LGHNA and CDR2 YSLEER. The CDR3 sequence: CASSQGSSPASYTF. CDR3 DNA: TGCGCCAGCAGCCAAGGAAGTTCCCCCGCCAGCTACACCTTC.

V usage is TRBV9 and J usage is TRBJ2-1, with TRBD1 as a possible D gene (7 bases). With 4 bases removed from V and 3 bases from J, the gap between germline ends came to 20 bases. There are 17 residues in the CDR3. The germline gives CDR1 SGDLS, CDR2 YYNGEE. The CDR3: CASSSSWGDSLYNEQFF. The CDR3 region has the DNA TGTGCCAGCAGCTCCTCCTGGGGGGACAGCCTCTACAATGAGCAGTTCTTC. Supplemented by reference TRBV9 and TRBJ2-1, the full variable domain reads DSGVTQTPKHLITATGQRVTLRCSPRSGDLSVYWYQQSLDQGLQFLIQYYNGEERAKGNILERFSAQQFPDLHSELNLSSLELGDSALYFCASSSSWGDSLYNEQFFGPGTRLTVL.

This clone occurred once. The chain has TRBV7-9 and TRBJ2-7; TRBD2 matches 13 bases. The CDR3 is made up of 15 amino acids. The junction had 5 bases not matched to a gene; V was cut back by 1 base and J by 8 bases. Germline V gives CDR1 SEHNR, CDR2 FQNEAQ (reference sequence). CDR3 nucleotide sequence: TGTGCCAGCAGCTTAGATCCGGGACTAGCGGGAAAGCAGTACTTC. This gives the protein CASSLDPGLAGKQYF.

Here the CDR3 reads CATNDKGEQYF. As DNA, the CDR3 is TGTGCCACCAACGATAAGGGCGAGCAGTACTTC. The V gene is TRBV2, the J gene TRBJ2-7; no definite D call. This CDR3 is built from 11 residues. Trimming took 10 bases from V and 6 from J, leaving 13 bases between them. CDR1 is SNHLY, CDR2 FYNNEI, per germline.

This sequence joins TRBV9 and TRBJ1-2; D possibly corresponds to TRBD1 (5 bases). V lost 3 bases and J 3 bases, leaving 15 bases between the germline ends. There are 15 residues in the CDR3. Germline lookup yields CDR1 SGDLS and CDR2 YYNGEE. The chain's CDR3 is CASSGLRGVDYGYTF. CDR3 DNA: TGTGCCAGCAGCGGCCTAAGAGGGGTCGACTATGGCTACACCTTC.

About this clone itself: Other DNA sequences in this sample translate to the same CDR3. This chain links TRBV27 with TRBJ2-5; D unclear. Germline CDR1 and CDR2: MNHEY and SMNVEV (reference sequence). Between the trimmed V and J ends, which lost 5 bases and 5 bases, there was a span of 12 bases. CDR3 length equals 13 residues. CDR3 protein: CASSPYGGETQYF. DNA of the CDR3: TGTGCCAGCAGTCCCTACGGTGGGGAGACCCAGTACTTC.

CDR3 sequence (DNA): TGTGCCAGCAGTTTAGCAGGGGTCGGGCAGTACTTC. Its protein is CASSLAGVGQYF. The V and J genes are TRBV27 and TRBJ2-7, with a weak D call TRBD1 (6 bases). The germline V and J ends were trimmed by 2 bases and 9 bases, with 11 bases remaining between them. Germline CDR1 and CDR2: MNHEY and SMNVEV (reference sequence). The CDR3 consists of 12 residues.

This sequence joins TRBV27 and TRBJ1-4; D is possibly TRBD1 (6 bases). Trimming left V 7 bases short and J 2 bases short, with 11 bases between. The CDR3 consists of 14 residues. CDR1 is MNHEY and CDR2 is SMNVEV in the germline V gene (reference sequence). CDR3 DNA: TGTGCCAGCAAGTCAGGGGCCACTAATGAAAAACTGTTTTTT. The encoded protein is CASKSGATNEKLFF. The variable domain in full, completed from reference TRBV27 and TRBJ1-4, reads EAQVTQNPRYLITVTGKKLTVTCSQNMNHEYMSWYRQDPGLGLRQIYYSMNVEVTDKGDVPEGYKVSRKEKRNFPLILESPSPNQTSLYFCASKSGATNEKLFFGSGTQLSVL.

A remark on this clone: Different DNA sequences within this sample yield the same CDR3. J is TRBJ2-7 and V is TRBV7-9; tentatively, D is TRBD1 (6 bases). The CDR3 runs to 14 residues. V dropped 0 bases and J dropped 3 bases, with 9 bases sitting between them. Germline assignment: CDR1 SEHNR and CDR2 FQNEAQ (reference sequence). CDR3 nucleotide sequence: TGTGCCAGCAGCTTAGCCGGGACAATCTACGAGCAGTACTTC. This encodes CASSLAGTIYEQYF.

This clone was recorded once. The chain has TRBV5-1 and TRBJ2-7; 12 bases match TRBD2. Germline values: CDR1 SGHRS, CDR2 YFSETQ. The CDR3 has 15 amino acids. V lost 5 bases, J lost 6 bases, and 9 bases stayed unmatched. The DNA for the CDR3 is TGCGCCAGCAGTCCTTCTAGCGGGAGGGCAGGCGAGCAGTACTTC. It specifies CASSPSSGRAGEQYF.

The chain couples TRBV2 to TRBJ1-4, with D perhaps matching TRBD1 (5 bases). This CDR3 has 16 residues. V was pared by 4 bases and J by 2 bases, with 14 bases between. Germline lookup yields CDR1 SNHLY and CDR2 FYNNEI. Written as DNA, the CDR3 is TGTGCCAGCAGTGCGAGACTTGGGGCGACTAATGAAAAACTGTTTTTT. Amino acid sequence: CASSARLGATNEKLFF.

Only one count was recorded for this clone. This chain connects TRBV9 to TRBJ2-1; a possible D gene is TRBD2 (6 bases). V was cut by 4 bases and J by 8 bases, with 16 bases left in between. Germline lookup yields CDR1 SGDLS and CDR2 YYNGEE. The CDR3 has 14 residues. This chain's CDR3 is CASSSRLVGDEQFF. The CDR3 bases are TGTGCCAGCAGCTCACGACTAGTAGGCGATGAGCAGTTCTTC.

CDR3: CASRGISGANVLTF. CDR3 nucleotides: TGTGCCAGCAGAGGTATCTCTGGGGCCAACGTCCTGACTTTC. The chain combines TRBV9 with TRBJ2-6; D call uncertain. The CDR3 loop spans 14 amino acids. V was clipped by 5 bases and J by 0 bases, with 6 bases between them. The germline gives CDR1 SGDLS, CDR2 YYNGEE.

V is TRBV27 and J is TRBJ1-2; 7 bases align to TRBD1. The trim removed 6 bases at V and 4 bases at J, leaving 11 bases unmatched. The CDR3 is made up of 15 amino acids. From germline, CDR1 is MNHEY and CDR2 SMNVEV (reference sequence). The CDR3 is CASRSRTGRSYGYTF. CDR3 coding DNA: TGTGCCAGCAGATCAAGGACAGGACGCTCCTATGGCTACACCTTC.

This clone occurred a few times. V is TRBV19 and J is TRBJ2-2; maybe TRBD2 (5 bases). The germline gives CDR1 LNHDA, CDR2 SQIVND (reference sequence). Trimming pared 11 bases from V and 0 bases from J, leaving 13 bases between. This CDR3 region has 14 residues. The CDR3 here is CAALSGANTGELFF. In DNA form, the CDR3 reads TGTGCCGCCCTAAGCGGAGCGAACACCGGGGAGCTGTTTTTT.

The chain uses TRBV9 and TRBJ2-5; D is unresolved. The V gene's germline CDR1 is SGDLS and CDR2 YYNGEE. The CDR3 has 13 amino acids. V was trimmed by 2 bases and J by 9 bases, leaving 14 bases between them. The CDR3 DNA follows: TGTGCCAGCAGCGTTTGGGGTAATGGGGCCCAGTACTTC. This encodes CASSVWGNGAQYF.

V and J are TRBV27 and TRBJ1-6, with D unresolved. The germline V gene encodes CDR1 MNHEY and CDR2 SMNVEV (reference sequence). CDR3 length: 13 residues. V was cut by 8 bases and J by 6 bases, with 11 bases left in between. The CDR3 coding sequence is TGTGCCAGCGCTCGTCGAGTTAATTCACCCCTCCACTTT. Amino acid sequence: CASARRVNSPLHF.

CDR3: CASSQEPGLVNEQYF. The CDR3 coding sequence is TGTGCCAGCAGCCAAGAGCCGGGACTAGTCAACGAGCAGTACTTC. The gene calls are TRBV7-9 and TRBJ2-7; 8 nucleotides align to TRBD2. The ends lost 5 bases at V and 5 bases at J; junction bases unmatched: 11. Germline CDR1 SEHNR, CDR2 FQNEAQ (reference sequence). This CDR3 spans 15 amino acids. Full variable domain (missing parts from reference TRBV7-9 and TRBJ2-7): DTGVSQNPRHKITKRGQNVTFRCDPISEHNRLYWYRQTLGQGPEFLTYFQNEAQLEKSRLLSDRFSAERPKGSFSTLEIQRTEQGDSAMYLCASSQEPGLVNEQYFGPGTRLTVT.

As DNA, the CDR3 is TGTGCCATCAGTGAGCGAGAGGGAAATTCCCAAGAGACCCAGTACTTC. Its translation is CAISEREGNSQETQYF. The V call is TRBV10-3, the J call TRBJ2-5; D may be TRBD2 (5 bases). Germline CDR1 reads ENHRY; CDR2 reads SYGVKD. V lost 2 bases to trimming and J lost 1 base, with 14 bases between them. The CDR3 loop spans 16 amino acids.

The J gene is TRBJ2-5, the V gene TRBV6-4, with 7 positions matching TRBD2. CDR1 is MRHNA, CDR2 SNTAGT, per germline. The J segment lost 5 bases and the V segment lost 6 bases, leaving 6 bases of the junction unmatched. The CDR3 has 13 residues. CDR3 in amino acids: CASSMWEGETQYF. In DNA, the CDR3 is TGTGCCAGCAGCATGTGGGAGGGGGAGACCCAGTACTTC.

The genes are TRBV27 and TRBJ1-2, with a tentative D call TRBD1 (6 bases). The germline V and J ends were trimmed by 1 base and 8 bases, with 11 bases remaining between them. The CDR3 has 13 amino acids. Germline CDR1 reads MNHEY; CDR2 reads SMNVEV (reference sequence). CDR3 nucleotides: TGTGCCAGCAGTTTATATAGAGGGACAGGCTACACCTTC. It specifies CASSLYRGTGYTF.

This chain links TRBV28 with TRBJ1-1; possible D gene TRBD1, 5 bases. The germline V gene encodes CDR1 MDHEN and CDR2 SYDVKM. The CDR3 is made up of 15 amino acids. V was clipped by 8 bases and J by 1 base, with 17 bases between them. The CDR3 sequence: CASAPWGRQNTEAFF. The CDR3 DNA is TGTGCCAGCGCACCCTGGGGCAGACAGAACACTGAAGCTTTCTTT.

As to this clone: The sample carries other DNA sequences with the same CDR3. The gene calls are TRBV10-1 and TRBJ2-3, with D maybe TRBD2 (6 bases). Germline CDR1 is WNHNN and CDR2 is SYGVQD (reference sequence). Trimming stripped 0 bases from V and 0 bases from J, with 10 bases between. This CDR3 comprises 16 residues. CDR3 in DNA: TGCGCCAGCAGTGAGTCTAGCGGTCCTAGCACAGATACGCAGTATTTT. It codes for CASSESSGPSTDTQYF.

The V gene is TRBV6-5, the J gene TRBJ2-1; no firm D call. The CDR3 covers 14 residues. V lost 0 bases and J 6 bases, leaving 9 bases between the germline ends. Looked up from germline, CDR1 is MNHEY and CDR2 is SVGAGI. The CDR3 region is CASSYSSRSNEQFF. CDR3 bases: TGTGCCAGCAGTTACTCCTCCCGGTCCAATGAGCAGTTCTTC.

This chain uses TRBV7-9 with TRBJ2-1, with 8 bases matching TRBD2. The CDR3 runs 15 residues. Losses at the gene ends were 3 bases for V and 8 bases for J; bases not matched to a gene: 9. Germline lookup yields CDR1 SEHNR and CDR2 FQNEAQ (reference sequence). The chain's CDR3 is CASSFRSGSIDEQFF. The CDR3 coding sequence is TGTGCCAGCAGCTTTCGAAGCGGGAGTATTGATGAGCAGTTCTTC.

The chain combines TRBV5-1 with TRBJ2-5, with 9 nucleotides matching TRBD1. The germline gives CDR1 SGHRS, CDR2 YFSETQ. The CDR3 loop spans 15 amino acids. V was clipped by 4 bases and J by 4 bases; unmatched bases: 8. The CDR3: CASSPGQGMLETQYF. CDR3 sequence (DNA): TGCGCCAGCAGCCCAGGACAGGGGATGTTAGAGACCCAGTACTTC. The full variable domain, completed using reference TRBV5-1 and TRBJ2-5, is KAGVTQTPRYLIKTRGQQVTLSCSPISGHRSVSWYQQTPGQGLQFLFEYFSETQRNKGNFPGRFSGRQFSNSRSEMNVSTLELGDSALYLCASSPGQGMLETQYFGPGTRLLVL.

As concerns this clone: Other DNA sequences in the same sample also yield this CDR3. This chain joins TRBV11-2 and TRBJ1-1; no clear D gene. The V end was cut by 5 bases, the J end by 4 bases, with 8 bases between. This CDR3 region has 12 residues. Germline CDR1 is SGHAT and CDR2 is FQNNGV. The chain's CDR3 is CASSRGSTEAFF. The CDR3, as DNA: TGTGCCAGCAGCCGCGGAAGCACTGAAGCTTTCTTT.